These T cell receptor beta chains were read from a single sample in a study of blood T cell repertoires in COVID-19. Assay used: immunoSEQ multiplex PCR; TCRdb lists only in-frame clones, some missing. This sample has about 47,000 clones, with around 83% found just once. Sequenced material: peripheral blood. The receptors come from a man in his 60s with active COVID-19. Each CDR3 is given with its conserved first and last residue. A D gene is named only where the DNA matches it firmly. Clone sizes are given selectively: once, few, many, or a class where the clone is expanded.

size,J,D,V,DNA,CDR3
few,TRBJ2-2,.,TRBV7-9,TGTGCCAGCAGCCGTGACGCTAGATCCACCGGGGAGCTGTTTTTT,CASSRDARSTGELFF
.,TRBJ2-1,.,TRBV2,TGTGCCAGCAGTAGGGGTAATGAGCAGTTCTTC,CASSRGNEQFF
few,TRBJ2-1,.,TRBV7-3,TGTGCCAGCAGCTCCTGGGACACCCCCGGAGATGAGCAGTTCTTC,CASSSWDTPGDEQFF
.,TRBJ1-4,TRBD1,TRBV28,TGTGCCAGCAGTGGACAGGGTCCGGCTGAAAAACTGTTTTTT,CASSGQGPAEKLFF
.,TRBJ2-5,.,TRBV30,TGTGCCTGGAGTGTTGGATATGGGAGTGAGACCCAGTACTTC,CAWSVGYGSETQYF
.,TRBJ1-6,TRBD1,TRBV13,TGTGCCAGCAGCTTAGAGGGGGCGACGGATTCACCCCTCCACTTT,CASSLEGATDSPLHF
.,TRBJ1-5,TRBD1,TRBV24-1,TGTGCCACCAGTGATTCGTCGACAGGGGCCCTTAGCAATCAGCCCCAGCATTTT,CATSDSSTGALSNQPQHF
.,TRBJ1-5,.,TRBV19,TGTGCCACCCTCCGGGGGGTCGGGCAGCCCCAGCATTTT,CATLRGVGQPQHF
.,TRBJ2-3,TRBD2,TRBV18,TGTGCCAGCTCACCACAGCGGGAGAGCACAGATACGCAGTATTTT,CASSPQRESTDTQYF
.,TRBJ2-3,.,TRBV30,TGTGCCTGGAGTGTAGGGGGCACAGATACGCAGTATTTT,CAWSVGGTDTQYF
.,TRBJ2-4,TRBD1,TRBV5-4,TGTGCCAGCAGCCGCCGGGACAGGGTAAACATTCAGTACTTC,CASSRRDRVNIQYF
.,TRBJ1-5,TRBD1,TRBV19,TGTGCCACCCGACAGGGTAGAAATCAGCCCCAGCATTTT,CATRQGRNQPQHF
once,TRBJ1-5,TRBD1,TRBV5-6,TGTGCCAGCAGCTCTTCACAGGGGGCTGGTAATCAGCCCCAGCATTTT,CASSSSQGAGNQPQHF
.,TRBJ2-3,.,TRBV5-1,TGCGCCAGCAGCTTGCTGTACCCTCCGACAGTCGGTACAGATACGCAGTATTTT,CASSLLYPPTVGTDTQYF
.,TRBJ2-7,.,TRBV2,TGTGCCAGCAGTGAAGGTCTTTTCTACTACGAGCAGTACTTC,CASSEGLFYYEQYF
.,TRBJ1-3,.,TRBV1,TGCACCAGCAGCCAAGACTCGCTCCTGGTGGTCGTCAACTCCTCTGGAAACACCATATATTTT,CTSSQDSLLVVVNSSGNTIYF
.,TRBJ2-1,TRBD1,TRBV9,TGTGCCAGCAGCGTAGGAGGGACAGGGAATGAGCAGTTCTTC,CASSVGGTGNEQFF
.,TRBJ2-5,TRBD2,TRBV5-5,TGTGCCAGCAGCTACCGGGGAGGGTACCAAGAGACCCAGTACTTC,CASSYRGGYQETQYF
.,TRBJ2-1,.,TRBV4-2,TGTGCCAGCAGCCAAGACGGGAATGAGCAGTTCTTC,CASSQDGNEQFF
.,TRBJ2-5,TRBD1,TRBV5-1,TGCGCCAGCAGCAGAACAGGGGTTGGGGAGACCCAGTACTTC,CASSRTGVGETQYF
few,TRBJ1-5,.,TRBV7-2,TGTGCCAGCAGCCCCAGGTACAATCAGCCCCAGCATTTT,CASSPRYNQPQHF
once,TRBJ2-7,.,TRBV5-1,TGCGCCAGCAGCTTGGATAGTGGGGGCATCAACGAGCAGTACTTC,CASSLDSGGINEQYF
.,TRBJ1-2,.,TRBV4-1,TGCGCCAGCAGCCAAGGAGAGGGCATAACTAACTATGGCTACACCTTC,CASSQGEGITNYGYTF
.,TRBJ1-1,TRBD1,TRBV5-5,TGTGCCAGCAGCACCATGGACAGGCATACTGAAGCTTTCTTT,CASSTMDRHTEAFF
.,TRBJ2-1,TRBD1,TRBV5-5,TGTGCCAGCAGCTTGGGACAGGGGCCCTACAATGAGCAGTTCTTC,CASSLGQGPYNEQFF
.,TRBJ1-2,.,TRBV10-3,TGTGCCATCACCGACCTAACGCGGTCCGGATACACCTTC,CAITDLTRSGYTF
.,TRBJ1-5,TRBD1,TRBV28,TGTGCCAGCAGGACCTTACGACAGGGGAGTCAGCCCCAGCATTTT,CASRTLRQGSQPQHF
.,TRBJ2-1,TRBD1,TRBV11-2,TGTGCCAGCAGCTTAGATCTCGGGACAGGGAACACTGAGCAGTTCTTC,CASSLDLGTGNTEQFF
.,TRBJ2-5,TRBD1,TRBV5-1,TGCGCCAGCAGCCCTACAGGGGGCGCGGAGACCCAGTACTTC,CASSPTGGAETQYF
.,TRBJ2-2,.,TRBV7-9,TGTGCCAGCAGCCAAGAGGTCGGGGAGCTGTTTTTT,CASSQEVGELFF
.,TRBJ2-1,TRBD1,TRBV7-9,TGTGCCAGCAGCTCAGTAGACAGGGGGCTGCGGTGGGAGCAGTTCTTC,CASSSVDRGLRWEQFF
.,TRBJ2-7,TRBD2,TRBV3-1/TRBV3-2,TGTGCCAGCAGCCGAGCCGGGACTAGCGGGGGGACCTACGAGCAGTACTTC,CASSRAGTSGGTYEQYF
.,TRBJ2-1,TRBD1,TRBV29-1,TGCAGCGTTGAAGGGACAGGGATCTACAATGAGCAGTTCTTC,CSVEGTGIYNEQFF
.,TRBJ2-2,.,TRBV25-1,TGTGCCAGCAGTGAATTTCAATCGAACACCGGGGAGCTGTTTTTT,CASSEFQSNTGELFF
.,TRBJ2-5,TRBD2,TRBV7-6,TGTGCCAGCAGCCCCGGACTAGCGGGGGGGCGGGAGACCCAGTACTTC,CASSPGLAGGRETQYF
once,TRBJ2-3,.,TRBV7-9,TGTGCCAGCAGCTTAGGTGACTGGCGGGATACGCAGTATTTT,CASSLGDWRDTQYF
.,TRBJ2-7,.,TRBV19,TGTGCCAGTAGTAAAGAAGGGGGCTACGAGCAGTACTTC,CASSKEGGYEQYF
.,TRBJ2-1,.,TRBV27,TGTGCCAGCAGTTTATTGGACCAGCGGTGGGTGCAGTTCTTC,CASSLLDQRWVQFF
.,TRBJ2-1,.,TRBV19,TGTGCCAGTAGTATAGATCCTTCCCAGTTCAATGAGCAGTTCTTC,CASSIDPSQFNEQFF
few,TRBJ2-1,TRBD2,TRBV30,TGTGCCTGGAGTGTACGGACTAGCGGGGGAGTCTACAATGAGCAGTTCTTC,CAWSVRTSGGVYNEQFF
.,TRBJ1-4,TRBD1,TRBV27,TGTGCCAGCAGTACTTGGACAGGAAATAATGAAAAACTGTTTTTT,CASSTWTGNNEKLFF
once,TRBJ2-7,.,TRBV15,TGTGCCACCAGCAGAGATGTTGCGCGCTACGAGCAGTACTTC,CATSRDVARYEQYF
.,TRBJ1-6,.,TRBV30,TGTGCCGTTGACAGGCTGAATAATTCACCCCTCCACTTT,CAVDRLNNSPLHF
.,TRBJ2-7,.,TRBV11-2,TGTGCCAGCAGCTTATTCGCGGCTAGCTCCTACGAGCAGTACTTC,CASSLFAASSYEQYF
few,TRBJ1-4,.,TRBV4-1,TGCGCCAGCAGCCAAGGACAGTGGAATGAAAAACTGTTTTTT,CASSQGQWNEKLFF
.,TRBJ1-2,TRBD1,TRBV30,TGTGCCTGGGAGGGCGGACAGGGTGAGGGCTATGGCTACACCTTC,CAWEGGQGEGYGYTF
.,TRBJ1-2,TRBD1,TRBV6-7,TGTGCCAGCAGGGTGGGACAGACCGGCTACACCTTC,CASRVGQTGYTF
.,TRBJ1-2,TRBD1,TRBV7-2,TGTGCCAGCAGCTCTGACAGGGTCTATGGCTACACCTTC,CASSSDRVYGYTF
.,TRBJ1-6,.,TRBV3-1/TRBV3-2,TGTGCCAGCAGCCAAGGTCTAATCGGGTCACCCCTCCACTTT,CASSQGLIGSPLHF
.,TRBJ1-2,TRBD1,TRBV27,TGTGCCAGCAGTCTACAGGGGAACTATGGCTACACCTTC,CASSLQGNYGYTF
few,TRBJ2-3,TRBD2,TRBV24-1,TGTGCCACCAGTGACCCAGCGGGAGTGCTAGATACGCAGTATTTT,CATSDPAGVLDTQYF
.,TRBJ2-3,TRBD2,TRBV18,TGTGCCAGCTCAGGGTCGTCGCCCGGACTAGTCACAGATACGCAGTATTTT,CASSGSSPGLVTDTQYF